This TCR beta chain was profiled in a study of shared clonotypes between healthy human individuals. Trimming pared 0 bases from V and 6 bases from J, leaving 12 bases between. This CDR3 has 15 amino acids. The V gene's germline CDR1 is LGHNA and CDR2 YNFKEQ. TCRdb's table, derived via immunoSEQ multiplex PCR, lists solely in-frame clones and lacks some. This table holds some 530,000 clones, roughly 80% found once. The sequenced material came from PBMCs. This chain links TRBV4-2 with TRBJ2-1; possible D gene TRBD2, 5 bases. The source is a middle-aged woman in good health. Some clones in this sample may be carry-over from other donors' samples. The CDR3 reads CASSQEASGSNEQFF. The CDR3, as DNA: TGTGCCAGCAGCCAAGAAGCGAGCGGCAGCAATGAGCAGTTCTTC.